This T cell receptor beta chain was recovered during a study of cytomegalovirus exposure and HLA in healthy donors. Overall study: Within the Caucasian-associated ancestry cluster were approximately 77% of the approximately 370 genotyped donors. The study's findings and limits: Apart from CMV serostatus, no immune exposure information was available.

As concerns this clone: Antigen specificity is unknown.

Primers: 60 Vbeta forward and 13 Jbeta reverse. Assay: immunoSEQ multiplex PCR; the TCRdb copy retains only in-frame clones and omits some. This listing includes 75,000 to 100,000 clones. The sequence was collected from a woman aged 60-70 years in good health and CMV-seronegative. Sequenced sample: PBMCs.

The DNA for the CDR3 is TGTGCCAGCAGTTTGGGTCAGGGGACCCAGTACTTC. Amino acid sequence: CASSLGQGTQYF. The V call is TRBV28, the J call TRBJ2-5; perhaps TRBD1 as D (5 bases). This CDR3 region has 12 residues. The V end lost 3 bases, the J end lost 7 bases, and 9 bases lay between the germline ends. The germline gives CDR1 MDHEN, CDR2 SYDVKM.